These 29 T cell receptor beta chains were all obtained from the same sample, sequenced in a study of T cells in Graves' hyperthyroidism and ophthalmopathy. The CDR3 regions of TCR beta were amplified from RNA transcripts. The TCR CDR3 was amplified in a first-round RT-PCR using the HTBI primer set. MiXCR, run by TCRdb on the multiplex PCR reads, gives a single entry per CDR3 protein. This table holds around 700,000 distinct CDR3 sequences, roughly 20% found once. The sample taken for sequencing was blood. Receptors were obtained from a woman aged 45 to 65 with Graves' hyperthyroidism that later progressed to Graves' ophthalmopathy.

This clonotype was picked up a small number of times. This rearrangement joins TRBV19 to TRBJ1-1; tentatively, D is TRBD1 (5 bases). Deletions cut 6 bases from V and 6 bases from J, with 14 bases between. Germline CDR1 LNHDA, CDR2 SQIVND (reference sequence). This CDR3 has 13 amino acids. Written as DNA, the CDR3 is TGTGCCAGTAGCCCGACAGAGCCCTCTGAAGCTTTCTTT. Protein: CASSPTEPSEAFF. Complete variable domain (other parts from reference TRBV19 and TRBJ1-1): DGGITQSPKYLFRKEGQNVTLSCEQNLNHDAMYWYRQDPGQGLRLIYYSQIVNDFQKGDIAEGYSVSREKKESFPLTVTSAQKNPTAFYLCASSPTEPSEAFFGQGTRLTVV.

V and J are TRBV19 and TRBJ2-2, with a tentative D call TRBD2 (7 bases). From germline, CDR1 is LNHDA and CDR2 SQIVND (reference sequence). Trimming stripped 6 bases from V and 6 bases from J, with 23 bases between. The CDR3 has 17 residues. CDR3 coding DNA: TGTGCCAGTAGGCCAAATTTTGTGGGGGGGGCCCCCGGGGAGCTGTTTTTT. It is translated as CASRPNFVGGAPGELFF.

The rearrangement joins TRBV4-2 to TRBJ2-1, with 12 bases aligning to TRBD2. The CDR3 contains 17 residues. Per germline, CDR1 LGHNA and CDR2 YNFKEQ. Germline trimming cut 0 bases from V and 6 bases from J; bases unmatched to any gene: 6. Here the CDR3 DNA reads TGTGCCAGCAGCCAAGATACGGGGACTAGCGGGCGCAATGAGCAGTTCTTC. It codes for CASSQDTGTSGRNEQFF.

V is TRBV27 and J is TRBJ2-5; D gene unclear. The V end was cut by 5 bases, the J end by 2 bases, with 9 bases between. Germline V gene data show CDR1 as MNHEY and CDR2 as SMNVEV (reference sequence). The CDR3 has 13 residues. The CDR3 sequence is CASSDEMQETQYF. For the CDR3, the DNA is TGTGCCAGCAGTGACGAGATGCAAGAGACCCAGTACTTC.

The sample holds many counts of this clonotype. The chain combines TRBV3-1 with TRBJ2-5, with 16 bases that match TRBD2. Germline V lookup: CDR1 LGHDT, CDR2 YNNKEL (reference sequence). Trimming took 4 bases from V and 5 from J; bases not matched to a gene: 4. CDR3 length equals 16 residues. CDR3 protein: CASSRGTSGGAETQYF. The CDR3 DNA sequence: TGTGCCAGCAGCCGCGGGACTAGCGGGGGGGCCGAGACCCAGTACTTC.

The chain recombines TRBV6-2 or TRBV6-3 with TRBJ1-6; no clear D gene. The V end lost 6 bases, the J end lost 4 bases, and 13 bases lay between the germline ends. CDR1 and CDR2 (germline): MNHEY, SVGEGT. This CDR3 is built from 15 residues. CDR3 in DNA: TGTGCCAGCAGCCTCGGGCCCTTATATAATTCACCCCTCCACTTT. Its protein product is CASSLGPLYNSPLHF.

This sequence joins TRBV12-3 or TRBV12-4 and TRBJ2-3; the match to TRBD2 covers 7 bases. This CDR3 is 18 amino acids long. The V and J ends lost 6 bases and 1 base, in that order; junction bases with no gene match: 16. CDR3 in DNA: TGTGCCAGCAGCTCTCCCCACGCGGCGGGAGCCGGCACAGATACGCAGTATTTT. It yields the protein CASSSPHAAGAGTDTQYF.

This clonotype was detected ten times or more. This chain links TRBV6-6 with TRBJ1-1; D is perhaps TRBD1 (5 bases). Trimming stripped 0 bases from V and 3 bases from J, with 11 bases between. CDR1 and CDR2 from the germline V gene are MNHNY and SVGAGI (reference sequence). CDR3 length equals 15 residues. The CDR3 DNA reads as TGTGCCAGCAGTTACTCGAAGGGGTTGCACACTGAAGCTTTCTTT. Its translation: CASSYSKGLHTEAFF.

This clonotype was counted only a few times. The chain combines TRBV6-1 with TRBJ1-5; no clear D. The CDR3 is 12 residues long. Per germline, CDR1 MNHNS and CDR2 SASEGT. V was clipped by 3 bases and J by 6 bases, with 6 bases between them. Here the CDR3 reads CASSDYTQPQHF. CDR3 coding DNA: TGTGCCAGCAGTGATTACACTCAGCCCCAGCATTTT.

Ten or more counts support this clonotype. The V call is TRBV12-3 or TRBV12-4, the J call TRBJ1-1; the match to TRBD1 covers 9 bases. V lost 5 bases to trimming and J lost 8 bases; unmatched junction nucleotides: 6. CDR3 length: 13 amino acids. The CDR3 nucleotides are TGTGCCAGCAGTGGGGACAGGGTGACAGAAGCTTTCTTT. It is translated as CASSGDRVTEAFF.

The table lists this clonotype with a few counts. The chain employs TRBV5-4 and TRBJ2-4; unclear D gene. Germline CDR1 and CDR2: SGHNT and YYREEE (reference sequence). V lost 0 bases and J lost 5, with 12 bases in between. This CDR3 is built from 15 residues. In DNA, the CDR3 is TGTGCCAGCAGCTTGGTTGACCCCGGGCAAAACATTCAGTACTTC. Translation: CASSLVDPGQNIQYF.

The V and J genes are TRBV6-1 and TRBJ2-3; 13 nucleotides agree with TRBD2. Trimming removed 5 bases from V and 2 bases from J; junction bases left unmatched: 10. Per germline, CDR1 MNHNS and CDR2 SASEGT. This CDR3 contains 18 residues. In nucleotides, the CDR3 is TGTGCCAGCAGTACTAGCGGGGGGGCCTTTTTTGCCACAGATACGCAGTATTTT. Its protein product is CASSTSGGAFFATDTQYF.

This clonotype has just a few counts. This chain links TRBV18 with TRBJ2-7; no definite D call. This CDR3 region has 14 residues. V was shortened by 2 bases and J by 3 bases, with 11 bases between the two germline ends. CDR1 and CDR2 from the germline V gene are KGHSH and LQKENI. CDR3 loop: CASSPNPGGYEQYF. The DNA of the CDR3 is TGTGCCAGCTCACCAAACCCGGGCGGCTACGAGCAGTACTTC.

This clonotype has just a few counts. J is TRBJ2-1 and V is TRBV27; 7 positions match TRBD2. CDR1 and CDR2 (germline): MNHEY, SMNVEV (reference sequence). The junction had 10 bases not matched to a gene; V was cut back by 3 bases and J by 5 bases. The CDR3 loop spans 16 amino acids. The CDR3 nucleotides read TGTGCCAGCAGTTTGGCTGGGACTACCCCCAACAATGAGCAGTTCTTC. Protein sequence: CASSLAGTTPNNEQFF.

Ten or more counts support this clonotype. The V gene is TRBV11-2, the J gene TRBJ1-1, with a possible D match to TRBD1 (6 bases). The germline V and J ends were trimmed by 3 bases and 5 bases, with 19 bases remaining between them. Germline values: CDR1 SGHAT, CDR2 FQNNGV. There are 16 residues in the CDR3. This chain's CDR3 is CASSFARQGPRTEAFF. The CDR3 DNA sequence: TGTGCCAGCAGCTTCGCCAGGCAGGGGCCGCGGACTGAAGCTTTCTTT.

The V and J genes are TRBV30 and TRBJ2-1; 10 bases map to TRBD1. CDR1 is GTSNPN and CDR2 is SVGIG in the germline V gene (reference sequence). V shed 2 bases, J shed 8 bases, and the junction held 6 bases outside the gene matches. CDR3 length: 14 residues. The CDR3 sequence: CAWSSGTGVHEQFF. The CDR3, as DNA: TGTGCCTGGAGTTCCGGGACAGGGGTCCATGAGCAGTTCTTC.

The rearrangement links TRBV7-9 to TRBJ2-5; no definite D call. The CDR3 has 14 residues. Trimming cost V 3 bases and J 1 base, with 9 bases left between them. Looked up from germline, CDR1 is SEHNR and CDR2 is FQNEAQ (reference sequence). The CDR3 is CASSLGNLQETQYF. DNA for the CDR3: TGTGCCAGCAGCTTGGGCAACCTCCAAGAGACCCAGTACTTC. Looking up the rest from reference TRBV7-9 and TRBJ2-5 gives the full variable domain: DTGVSQNPRHKITKRGQNVTFRCDPISEHNRLYWYRQTLGQGPEFLTYFQNEAQLEKSRLLSDRFSAERPKGSFSTLEIQRTEQGDSAMYLCASSLGNLQETQYFGPGTRLLVL.

The CDR3 DNA reads as TGTGCCAGCTCATTGATGGGGGAACCCCAAGAGACCCAGTACTTC. This translates into CASSLMGEPQETQYF. V usage is TRBV30 and J usage is TRBJ2-5; D may correspond to TRBD1 or TRBD2 (5 bases each). Germline assignment: CDR1 GTSNPN and CDR2 SVGIG (reference sequence). V was cut by 8 bases and J by 1 base, with 20 bases left in between. This CDR3 is built from 15 residues. The whole variable domain, filled in from reference TRBV30 and TRBJ2-5, reads SQTIHQWPATLVQPVGSPLSLECTVEGTSNPNLYWYRQAAGRGLQLLFYSVGIGQISSEVPQNLSASRPQDRQFILSSKKLLLSDSGFYLCASSLMGEPQETQYFGPGTRLLVL.

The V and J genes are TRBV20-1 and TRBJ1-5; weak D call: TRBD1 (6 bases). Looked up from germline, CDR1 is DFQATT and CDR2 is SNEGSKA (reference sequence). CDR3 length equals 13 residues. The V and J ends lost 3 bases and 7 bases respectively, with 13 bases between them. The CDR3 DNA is TGCAGTGCTAGCGAGGGGGTTCGACAGCCCCAGCATTTT. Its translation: CSASEGVRQPQHF.

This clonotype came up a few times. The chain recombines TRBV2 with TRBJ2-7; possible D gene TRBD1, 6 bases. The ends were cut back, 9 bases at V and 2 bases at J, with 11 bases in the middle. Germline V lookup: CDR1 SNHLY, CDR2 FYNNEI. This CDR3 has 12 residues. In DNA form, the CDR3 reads TGTGCCAGTACCCAGGGGACCTACGAGCAGTACTTC. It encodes CASTQGTYEQYF.

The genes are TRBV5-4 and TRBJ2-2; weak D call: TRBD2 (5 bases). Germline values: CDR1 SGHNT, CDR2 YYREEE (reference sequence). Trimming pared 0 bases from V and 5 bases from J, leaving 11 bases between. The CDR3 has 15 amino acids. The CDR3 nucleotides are TGTGCCAGCAGCTTGGGTGAGGGTGGAACCGGGGAGCTGTTTTTT. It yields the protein CASSLGEGGTGELFF.

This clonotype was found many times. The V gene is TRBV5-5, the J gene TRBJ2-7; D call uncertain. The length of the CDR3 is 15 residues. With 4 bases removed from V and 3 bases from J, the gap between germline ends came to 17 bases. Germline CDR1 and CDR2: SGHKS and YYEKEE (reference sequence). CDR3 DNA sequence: TGTGCCAGCAGCCGCCCGGATACCGGGCGCTACGAGCAGTACTTC. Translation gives CASSRPDTGRYEQYF.

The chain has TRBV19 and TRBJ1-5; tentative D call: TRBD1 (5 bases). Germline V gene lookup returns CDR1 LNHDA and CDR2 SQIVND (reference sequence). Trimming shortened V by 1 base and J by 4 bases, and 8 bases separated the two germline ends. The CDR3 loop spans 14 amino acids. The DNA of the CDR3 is TGTGCCAGTAGTATAGCATCAGGGAATCAGCCCCAGCATTTT. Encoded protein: CASSIASGNQPQHF.

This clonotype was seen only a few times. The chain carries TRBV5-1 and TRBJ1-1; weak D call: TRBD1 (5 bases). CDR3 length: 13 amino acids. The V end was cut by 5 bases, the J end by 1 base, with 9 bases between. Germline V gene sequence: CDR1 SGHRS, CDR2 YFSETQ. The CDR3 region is CASRETGNTEAFF. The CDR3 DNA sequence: TGCGCCAGCAGGGAAACAGGGAACACTGAAGCTTTCTTT.

CDR3 coding DNA: TGTGCCAGCAGCATGGACAGGGATCAGCCCCAGCATTTT. The encoded protein is CASSMDRDQPQHF. The J gene is TRBJ1-5, the V gene TRBV11-2; 8 positions match TRBD1. The CDR3 runs 13 residues. With V trimmed by 5 bases and J by 5 bases, 2 bases remained unmatched. In germline, CDR1 is SGHAT, CDR2 FQNNGV.

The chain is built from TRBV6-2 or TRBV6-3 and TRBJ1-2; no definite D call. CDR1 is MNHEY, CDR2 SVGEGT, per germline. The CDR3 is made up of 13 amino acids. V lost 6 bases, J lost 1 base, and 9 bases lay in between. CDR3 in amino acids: CASSPLDNYGYTF. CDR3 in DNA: TGTGCCAGCAGCCCCCTGGATAACTATGGCTACACCTTC.

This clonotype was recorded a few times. CDR3: CATSESIADTQYF. The DNA of the CDR3 is TGTGCCACCAGTGAGTCCATAGCAGATACGCAGTATTTT. The chain links TRBV24-1 to TRBJ2-3; D is unclear. The germline CDR1 and CDR2 sequences are KGHDR and SFDVKD. Trimming removed 4 bases from V and 4 bases from J, with 8 bases in between. CDR3 length equals 13 residues.

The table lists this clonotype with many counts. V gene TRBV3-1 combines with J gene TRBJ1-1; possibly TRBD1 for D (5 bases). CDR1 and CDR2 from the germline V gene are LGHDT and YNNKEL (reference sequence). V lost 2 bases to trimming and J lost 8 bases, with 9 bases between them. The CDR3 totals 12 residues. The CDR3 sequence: CASSQINREAFF. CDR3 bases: TGTGCCAGCAGCCAAATAAACAGGGAAGCTTTCTTT.

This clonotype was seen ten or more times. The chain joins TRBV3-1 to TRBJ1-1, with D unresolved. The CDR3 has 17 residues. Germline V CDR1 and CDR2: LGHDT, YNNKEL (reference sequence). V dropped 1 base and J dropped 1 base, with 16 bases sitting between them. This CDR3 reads CASSQGPSLGGNTEAFF. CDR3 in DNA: TGTGCCAGCAGCCAAGGACCCAGTCTCGGCGGGAACACTGAAGCTTTCTTT. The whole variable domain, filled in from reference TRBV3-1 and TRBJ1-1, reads DTAVSQTPKYLVTQMGNDKSIKCEQNLGHDTMYWYKQDSKKFLKIMFSYNNKELIINETVPNRFSPKSPDKAHLNLHINSLELGDSAVYFCASSQGPSLGGNTEAFFGQGTRLTVV.